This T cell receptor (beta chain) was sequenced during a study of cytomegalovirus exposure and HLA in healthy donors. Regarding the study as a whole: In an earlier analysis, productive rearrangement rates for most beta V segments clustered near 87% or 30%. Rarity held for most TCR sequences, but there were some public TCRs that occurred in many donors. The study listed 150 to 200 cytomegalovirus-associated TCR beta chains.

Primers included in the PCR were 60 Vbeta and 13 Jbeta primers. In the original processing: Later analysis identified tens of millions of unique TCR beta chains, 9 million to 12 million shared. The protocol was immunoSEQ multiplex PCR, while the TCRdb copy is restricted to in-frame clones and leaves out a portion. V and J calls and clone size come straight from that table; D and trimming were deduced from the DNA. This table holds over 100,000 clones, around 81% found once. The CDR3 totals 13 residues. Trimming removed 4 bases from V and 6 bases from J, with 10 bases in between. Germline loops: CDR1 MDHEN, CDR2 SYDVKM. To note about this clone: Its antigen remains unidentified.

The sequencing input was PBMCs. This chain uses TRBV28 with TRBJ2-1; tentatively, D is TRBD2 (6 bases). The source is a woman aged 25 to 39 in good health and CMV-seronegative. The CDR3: CASSSRGINEQFF. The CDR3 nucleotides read TGTGCCAGCAGTTCCCGGGGGATCAATGAGCAGTTCTTC.